The 15 T cell receptor beta chains below were found in one sample sequenced in a study of OX40 agonist ivuxolimab in advanced cancers. The table came from immunoSEQ multiplex PCR; TCRdb's copy has only in-frame clones and leaves some out. The table lists roughly 43,000 clones, just over 85% of them singletons. The starting material was CD4+ or CD8+ T cells sorted from blood, obtained in a trial of the OX40 agonist ivuxolimab. The receptors were sampled from an adult with an advanced solid tumor such as melanoma, head and neck, liver or kidney cancer.

This clone was detected only a few times. The chain couples TRBV6-5 to TRBJ1-6; D is ambiguous. In germline, CDR1 is MNHEY, CDR2 SVGAGI. The CDR3 has 13 residues. The V end lost 2 bases, the J end lost 10 bases, and 9 bases lay between the germline ends. CDR3 loop: CASSYRVNSPLHF. In DNA form, the CDR3 reads TGTGCCAGCAGTTACCGGGTCAACTCACCCCTCCACTTT.

The rearrangement uses TRBV29-1 and TRBJ2-3; the match to TRBD2 covers 7 bases. The CDR3 extends over 14 amino acids. The V gene end was trimmed by 4 bases and the J gene end by 0 bases; junction bases not matched to a gene: 4. Germline CDR1 is SQVTM and CDR2 is ANQGSEA. Here the CDR3 reads CSVGLAPSTDTQYF. As DNA, the CDR3 is TGCAGCGTTGGACTAGCACCAAGCACAGATACGCAGTATTTT.

The gene calls are TRBV6-1 and TRBJ1-6; D might be TRBD1 (5 bases). Deletions cut 4 bases from V and 10 bases from J, with 17 bases between. Germline V gives CDR1 MNHNS, CDR2 SASEGT. There are 15 residues in the CDR3. As DNA, the CDR3 is TGTGCCAGCAGTGTCTATGCAGGGACGGAATCACCCCTCCACTTT. Translation: CASSVYAGTESPLHF.

The V gene is TRBV7-3, the J gene TRBJ2-7, with 10 bases fitting TRBD2. CDR1 is SGHTA, CDR2 FQGTGA, per germline. The length of the CDR3 is 18 residues. Losses at the gene ends were 9 bases for V and 0 bases for J; bases not matched to a gene: 17. CDR3 protein: CARWVGTSDKTCSYEQYF. The DNA for the CDR3 is TGTGCCAGGTGGGTAGGGACTAGCGATAAAACTTGCTCCTACGAGCAGTACTTC.

This chain's CDR3 is CAISGGQNSNQPQHF. CDR3 sequence (DNA): TGTGCCATCAGTGGGGGACAAAATAGCAATCAGCCCCAGCATTTT. J is TRBJ1-5 and V is TRBV10-3, with D possibly being TRBD1 (6 bases). Germline CDR1 and CDR2: ENHRY and SYGVKD. CDR3 length: 15 residues. Between the trimmed V and J ends, which lost 4 bases and 0 bases, there was a span of 10 bases.

The chain combines TRBV5-6 with TRBJ1-4; D perhaps matches TRBD1 (6 bases). V lost 3 bases to trimming and J lost 2 bases, with 14 bases between them. In germline, CDR1 is SGHDT, CDR2 YYEEEE. This CDR3 is built from 16 residues. The CDR3 loop is CASSSSTGSTNEKLFF. CDR3 coding DNA: TGTGCCAGCAGCTCAAGTACAGGGAGTACTAATGAAAAACTGTTTTTT. Full variable domain (rest looked up from reference TRBV5-6 and TRBJ1-4): DAGVTQSPTHLIKTRGQQVTLRCSPKSGHDTVSWYQQALGQGPQFIFQYYEEEERQRGNFPDRFSGHQFPNYSSELNVNALLLGDSALYLCASSSSTGSTNEKLFFGSGTQLSVL.

The count of this clone is one. The chain recombines TRBV6-1 with TRBJ2-3; 9 bases match TRBD1. Germline trimming cut 6 bases from V and 2 bases from J; bases unmatched to any gene: 6. The CDR3 runs 15 residues. In germline, CDR1 is MNHNS, CDR2 SASEGT. The CDR3 DNA sequence: TGTGCCAGCAGCCTCCGGGACAGGGCCACAGATACGCAGTATTTT. Its translation is CASSLRDRATDTQYF.

The genes are TRBV4-1 and TRBJ2-5; D uncertain. CDR3 length: 15 amino acids. V was cut by 0 bases and J by 5 bases, with 13 bases left in between. Per the germline V gene, CDR1 is MGHRA and CDR2 is YSYEKL. As DNA, the CDR3 is TGCGCCAGCAGCCAAGACGATAGGCCCCGCGAGACCCAGTACTTC. Translation: CASSQDDRPRETQYF.

This chain connects TRBV2 to TRBJ2-7; 7 bases are a match to TRBD2. V lost 6 bases to trimming and J lost 4 bases; unmatched junction nucleotides: 6. Germline lookup yields CDR1 SNHLY and CDR2 FYNNEI. The CDR3 spans 13 residues. CDR3 sequence reads: CASSAGLEYEQYF. DNA for the CDR3: TGTGCCAGCAGCGCCGGACTAGAATACGAGCAGTACTTC.

This clone was picked up a small number of times. V usage is TRBV2 and J usage is TRBJ1-2; no definite D call. Trimming took off 5 bases at V and 2 bases at J, with 9 bases between the two ends. The CDR3 has 13 amino acids. Per the germline V gene, CDR1 is SNHLY and CDR2 is FYNNEI. Here the CDR3 reads CASSPQVNYGYTF. CDR3 nucleotides: TGTGCCAGCAGTCCGCAGGTGAACTATGGCTACACCTTC. Full variable domain (outside the CDR3, taken from reference TRBV2 and TRBJ1-2): EPEVTQTPSHQVTQMGQEVILRCVPISNHLYFYWYRQILGQKVEFLVSFYNNEISEKSEIFDDQFSVERPDGSNFTLKIRSTKLEDSAMYFCASSPQVNYGYTFGSGTRLTVV.

J is TRBJ1-5 and V is TRBV11-2; D possibly corresponds to TRBD1 (5 bases). This CDR3 has 14 residues. Germline assignment: CDR1 SGHAT and CDR2 FQNNGV. V was clipped by 5 bases and J by 8 bases, with 16 bases between them. CDR3 protein: CASSTNTGLEPQHF. CDR3 sequence (DNA): TGTGCCAGCAGCACTAACACAGGATTAGAGCCCCAGCATTTT.

This chain joins TRBV11-3 and TRBJ2-5; D gene uncertain. V was cut by 4 bases and J by 1 base, with 1 base left in between. From germline, CDR1 is SGHNT and CDR2 YENEEA. The length of the CDR3 is 11 residues. CDR3 sequence reads: CASSSQETQYF. In DNA form, the CDR3 reads TGTGCCAGCAGCTCCCAAGAGACCCAGTACTTC.

This clone was seen once. V gene TRBV5-4 combines with J gene TRBJ1-4, with D uncertain. The V gene's germline CDR1 is SGHNT and CDR2 YYREEE (reference sequence). The CDR3 runs 15 residues. The ends were cut back, 0 bases at V and 5 bases at J, with 11 bases in the middle. CDR3 DNA sequence: TGTGCCAGCAGCTTGGGTAATGAGGGAAATGAAAAACTGTTTTTT. Translation: CASSLGNEGNEKLFF.

This chain joins TRBV6-1 and TRBJ1-2; D remains ambiguous. With 7 bases removed from V and 3 bases from J, the gap between germline ends came to 15 bases. CDR3 length equals 14 residues. CDR1 MNHNS and CDR2 SASEGT come from the germline V gene. The CDR3: CASKRAGQHYGYTF. The CDR3 region has the DNA TGTGCCAGCAAAAGGGCGGGTCAGCACTATGGCTACACCTTC.

The V gene is TRBV5-1, the J gene TRBJ2-3; D remains unclear. There are 14 residues in the CDR3. Germline V gene data show CDR1 as SGHRS and CDR2 as YFSETQ. Trimming shortened V by 0 bases and J by 6 bases, and 11 bases separated the two germline ends. CDR3 in DNA: TGCGCCAGCAGCTTGGCCCTGGGGTCCGATACGCAGTATTTT. Amino acid sequence: CASSLALGSDTQYF.